This T cell receptor (beta chain) stems from a study of vaccination effects on CD4 cells after COVID-19. About the study: Of the BNT162b2 and mRNA-1273 vaccines, participants received two doses of one or the other. Findings and caveats of the study: Only 1 of 255 vaccine-induced clones from healthy vaccinees cross-reacted with common cold coronaviruses.

This clone came up once. Its specificity is not known. Sequencing was performed with immunoSEQ multiplex PCR; in TCRdb, only in-frame clones are kept and a portion is missing. The sample shows about 71,000 clones, over 70% of them seen only once. Antigen-specific CD4+ T cells were expanded with viral peptide pools in the ViraFEST assay before sequencing. Following a roughly 11-day culture, CD4+ T cells were purified. Vaccine recipients had no previous SARS-CoV-2 infection; their nucleocapsid antibodies were negative. Roughly 2.1 million PBMC per well were cultured with 10 IU/ml IL-2 and 7.5 to 10 ug/ml peptides. The authors exchanged half the medium for IL-2 medium on days 3 and 7. The input for sequencing was CD4+ T cells from PBMCs cultured with SARS-CoV-2 spike peptides, taken before COVID-19 vaccination. This TCR was recovered from a human donor who received a COVID-19 vaccine.

In DNA, the CDR3 is TGTGCCAGCAGCTTGGAGGGCACTCGGGCGAGGTATGGCTACACCTTC. It yields the protein CASSLEGTRARYGYTF. The chain combines TRBV5-4 with TRBJ1-2; no firm D call. Germline lookup yields CDR1 SGHNT and CDR2 YYREEE (reference sequence). This CDR3 is 16 amino acids long. V lost 0 bases and J lost 5, with 17 bases in between.